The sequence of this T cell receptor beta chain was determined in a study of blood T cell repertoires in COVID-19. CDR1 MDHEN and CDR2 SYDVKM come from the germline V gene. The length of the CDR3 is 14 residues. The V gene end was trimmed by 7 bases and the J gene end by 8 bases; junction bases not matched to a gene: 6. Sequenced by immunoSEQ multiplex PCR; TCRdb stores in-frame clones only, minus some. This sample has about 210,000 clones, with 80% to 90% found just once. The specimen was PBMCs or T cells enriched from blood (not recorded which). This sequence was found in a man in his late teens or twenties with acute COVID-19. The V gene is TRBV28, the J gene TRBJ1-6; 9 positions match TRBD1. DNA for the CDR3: TGTGCCAGCACCCCCGGGACAGGGTATTCACCCCTCCACTTT. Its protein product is CASTPGTGYSPLHF.